This T cell receptor beta chain was captured by sequencing in a study of shared clonotypes between healthy human individuals. The overall study: CD4 naive cells filled three plates per donor, CD4 memory three, CD8 naive two and CD8 memory one. Study-level findings and limits: Incomplete sequencing of sorted subsets was indicated by rarefaction despite large depth.

Several immunoSEQ plates held equal portions of the genomic DNA taken from each subset. TCRdb's table, derived via immunoSEQ multiplex PCR, lists solely in-frame clones and lacks some. The data hold about 2.3 million clones, with under 95% observed a single time. For this clone: Antigen: not known.

Trimming removed 4 bases from V and 8 bases from J, with 11 bases in between. CDR1 and CDR2 (germline): GTSNPN, SVGIG (reference sequence). The CDR3 loop spans 11 amino acids. The chain joins TRBV30 to TRBJ1-2; no clear D gene. The sequenced sample consisted of naive CD4+ T cells from PBMCs. The subset: CD45RA+ positively selected. This clonotype was sampled from a man aged 18 to 30 in good health. Some clones in this sample may be carry-over from other donors' samples. CDR3 protein: CAWNQDGGYTF. Written as DNA, the CDR3 is TGTGCCTGGAACCAGGATGGGGGCTACACCTTC.